The 20 T cell receptor beta chains below were found in one sample sequenced in a study of T-cell memory formation after mild COVID-19. TCRdb reprocessed the 5' RACE reads with MiXCR, giving one entry per CDR3 protein. Of around 300,000 distinct CDR3 sequences in the sample, roughly an eighth were seen once. The sequenced sample consisted of PBMCs or a T cell subset sorted from them (not recorded which). All receptors derive from a man younger than 35 who had mild COVID-19 (a few samples of this study predate the infection). Cell type and time point are not known.

The chain carries TRBV7-9 and TRBJ1-2, with a tentative D call TRBD1 (6 bases). V lost 4 bases to trimming and J lost 2 bases, with 20 bases between them. This CDR3 comprises 17 residues. CDR1 and CDR2 from the germline V gene are SEHNR and FQNEAQ (reference sequence). CDR3 DNA: TGTGCCAGCAGCTCCCCATCGGGGGGCGAGGAAAACTATGGCTACACCTTC. Amino acids: CASSSPSGGEENYGYTF.

CDR3 sequence: CATSSGAPLDTQYF. CDR3 DNA: TGTGCCACCAGCAGCGGGGCACCGTTGGATACGCAGTATTTT. V gene TRBV15 combines with J gene TRBJ2-3, with D perhaps being TRBD1 or TRBD2 (5 bases each). Trimming cost V 3 bases and J 6 bases, with 13 bases left between them. This CDR3 is built from 14 residues. The germline gives CDR1 LNHNV, CDR2 YYDKDF (reference sequence).

The CDR3 region has the DNA TGTGCCAGCAGCTTAGGGCCATCGGAATCCCACGAGCAGTACGTC. This codes for CASSLGPSESHEQYV. The rearrangement links TRBV7-2 to TRBJ2-7; D gene uncertain. Germline lookup yields CDR1 SGHTA and CDR2 FQGNSA. The CDR3 sequence is 15 residues long. Trimming removed 1 base at V and 5 bases at J, with 15 bases between.

This clonotype was observed at least ten times. The J gene is TRBJ2-7, the V gene TRBV25-1; D is perhaps TRBD1 (5 bases). CDR1 MGHDK and CDR2 SYGVNS come from the germline V gene. The CDR3 consists of 14 residues. Trimming shortened V by 0 bases and J by 2 bases, and 8 bases separated the two germline ends. This CDR3 is CASSEYKGAYEQYF. CDR3 DNA sequence: TGTGCCAGCAGTGAATACAAAGGGGCCTACGAGCAGTACTTC.

The sample holds a few counts of this clonotype. The rearrangement links TRBV7-2 to TRBJ2-7, with 7 bases fitting TRBD2. CDR1 SGHTA and CDR2 FQGNSA come from the germline V gene. V lost 0 bases and J lost 5; bases outside the gene matches: 7. CDR3 length: 15 residues. CDR3 in amino acids: CASSLAGTTADEQYF. The CDR3 DNA reads TGTGCCAGCAGCTTAGCCGGGACTACAGCCGACGAGCAGTACTTC.

This clonotype was counted only a few times. J is TRBJ2-5 and V is TRBV14; maybe TRBD2 (6 bases). Germline V gives CDR1 SGHDN, CDR2 FVKESK. The CDR3 runs 17 residues. Between the trimmed V and J ends, which lost 0 bases and 1 base, there was a span of 15 bases. CDR3: CASSQDYRGAIQETQYF. CDR3 sequence (DNA): TGTGCCAGCAGCCAAGATTATCGCGGGGCGATCCAAGAGACCCAGTACTTC.

Only a few counts were recorded for this clonotype. This sequence joins TRBV3-1 and TRBJ2-7, with a possible D match to TRBD2 (5 bases). V was trimmed by 1 base and J by 3 bases, leaving 16 bases between them. This CDR3 contains 16 residues. Germline V gene data show CDR1 as LGHDT and CDR2 as YNNKEL (reference sequence). CDR3 nucleotides: TGTGCCAGCAGCCAAGTTAGCGTTTCGGGGAGCTACGAGCAGTACTTC. This codes for CASSQVSVSGSYEQYF.

The V and J genes are TRBV12-3 or TRBV12-4 and TRBJ2-1, with 9 positions matching TRBD2. This CDR3 is built from 14 residues. With 7 bases clipped from V and 7 bases from J, the junction kept 8 bases outside the gene matches. CDR3 loop: CASTVLAGINEQFF. CDR3 nucleotide sequence: TGTGCCAGCACCGTACTAGCGGGTATTAATGAGCAGTTCTTC.

The V gene is TRBV21-1, the J gene TRBJ1-2; the D call TRBD1 from the table was never checked on the DNA. TRBV21-1 is an annotated pseudogene. The CDR3 totals 14 residues. The CDR3: CASSKSGRVDGYTF. The CDR3 nucleotides are TGTGCCAGCAGCAAATCGGGCAGGGTTGATGGCTACACCTTC.

The genes are TRBV6-2 or TRBV6-3 and TRBJ1-1, with 10 bases fitting TRBD1. This CDR3 spans 14 amino acids. V was pared by 2 bases and J by 5 bases, with 2 bases of the junction left unmatched. Per germline, CDR1 MNHEY and CDR2 SVGEGT. CDR3 sequence reads: CASSYGQGGTEAFF. The DNA for the CDR3 is TGTGCCAGCAGTTACGGACAGGGGGGAACTGAAGCTTTCTTT.

This clonotype occurred a few times. This sequence joins TRBV4-3 and TRBJ2-6, with D perhaps TRBD1 or TRBD2 (5 bases each). Per germline, CDR1 LGHNA and CDR2 YSLEER. The germline V and J ends were trimmed by 4 bases and 2 bases, with 6 bases remaining between them. The CDR3 runs 14 residues. CDR3 protein: CASSRGAGANVLTF. Written as DNA, the CDR3 is TGCGCCAGCAGCCGAGGGGCTGGGGCCAACGTCCTGACTTTC.

This chain connects TRBV7-2 to TRBJ1-2; TRBD1 matches 9 bases. This CDR3 spans 13 amino acids. Looked up from germline, CDR1 is SGHTA and CDR2 is FQGNSA. The J segment lost 6 bases and the V segment lost 5 bases, leaving 4 bases of the junction unmatched. CDR3 region: CASSGDRVDGYTF. The CDR3 coding sequence is TGTGCCAGCAGCGGGGACAGGGTAGATGGCTACACCTTC.

The chain is built from TRBV4-1 and TRBJ1-1; possibly TRBD1 for D (5 bases). The V end lost 0 bases, the J end lost 4 bases, and 18 bases lay between the germline ends. Germline values: CDR1 MGHRA, CDR2 YSYEKL. This CDR3 is 17 amino acids long. CDR3 nucleotide sequence: TGCGCCAGCAGCCAAGAAGGCAGGGAAAGTTGGGGCACTGAAGCTTTCTTT. Its translation: CASSQEGRESWGTEAFF.

This clonotype was observed a few times. This rearrangement joins TRBV6-5 to TRBJ2-5; TRBD2 aligns across 8 bases. Germline values: CDR1 MNHEY, CDR2 SVGAGI. With 11 bases clipped from V and 5 bases from J, the junction kept 1 base outside the gene matches. This CDR3 region has 10 residues. CDR3 bases: TGTGCCTGCGGGAGGGAGACCCAGTACTTC. This sequence encodes CACGRETQYF.

The V and J genes are TRBV20-1 and TRBJ2-7, with 8 bases fitting TRBD1. V shed 3 bases and J 5 bases; nucleotides not matched to a gene: 6. Germline CDR1 reads DFQATT; CDR2 reads SNEGSKA (reference sequence). The CDR3 spans 13 residues. The CDR3 protein is CSASRQGPDEQYF. CDR3 sequence (DNA): TGCAGTGCTAGTCGACAGGGGCCCGACGAGCAGTACTTC.

This clonotype was counted once. The chain carries TRBV5-1 and TRBJ2-3, with 11 bases that match TRBD2. This CDR3 comprises 17 residues. Germline-derived CDR1 and CDR2 are SGHRS and YFSETQ. V shed 4 bases and J 2 bases; nucleotides not matched to a gene: 9. CDR3 sequence reads: CASSLRLAGLYTDTQYF. In DNA form, the CDR3 reads TGCGCCAGCAGCCTCCGACTAGCGGGACTTTACACAGATACGCAGTATTTT.

This clonotype was seen a handful of times. V gene TRBV28 combines with J gene TRBJ1-6, with D unresolved. The CDR3 sequence is 13 residues long. The ends were cut back, 1 base at V and 13 bases at J, with 11 bases in the middle. Germline V gene sequence: CDR1 MDHEN, CDR2 SYDVKM. The CDR3 DNA follows: TGTGCCAGCAGTTTATTCACCTCCCCGCCCCTCCACTTT. Protein: CASSLFTSPPLHF. The full variable domain, with the rest looked up from reference TRBV28 and TRBJ1-6, is DVKVTQSSRYLVKRTGEKVFLECVQDMDHENMFWYRQDPGLGLRLIYFSYDVKMKEKGDIPEGYSVSREKKERFSLILESASTNQTSMYLCASSLFTSPPLHFGNGTRLTVT.

The V gene is TRBV29-1, the J gene TRBJ1-1; D ambiguous. Trimming removed 2 bases from V and 2 bases from J, with 9 bases in between. This CDR3 is built from 13 residues. Germline-derived CDR1 and CDR2 are SQVTM and ANQGSEA. The CDR3 region is CSVEMVLNTEAFF. CDR3 sequence (DNA): TGCAGCGTTGAAATGGTCCTAAACACTGAAGCTTTCTTT.

This clonotype was counted ten times or more. The chain combines TRBV5-1 with TRBJ1-3; no reliable D call. Trimming removed 1 base at V and 0 bases at J, with 14 bases between. Germline V gives CDR1 SGHRS, CDR2 YFSETQ. This CDR3 is 17 amino acids long. The DNA of the CDR3 is TGCGCCAGCAGCTTGAATGGGGATCGCAGCTCTGGAAACACCATATATTTT. This gives the protein CASSLNGDRSSGNTIYF.

This clonotype occurred many times. The gene calls are TRBV4-1 and TRBJ2-4; D is perhaps TRBD1 (5 bases). This CDR3 comprises 18 residues. In germline, CDR1 is MGHRA, CDR2 YSYEKL. V lost 1 base to trimming and J lost 0 bases, with 16 bases between them. The CDR3 nucleotides are TGCGCCAGCAGCCAAGGGCAGGCGAAGGGGATAGCCAAAAACATTCAGTACTTC. It specifies CASSQGQAKGIAKNIQYF.